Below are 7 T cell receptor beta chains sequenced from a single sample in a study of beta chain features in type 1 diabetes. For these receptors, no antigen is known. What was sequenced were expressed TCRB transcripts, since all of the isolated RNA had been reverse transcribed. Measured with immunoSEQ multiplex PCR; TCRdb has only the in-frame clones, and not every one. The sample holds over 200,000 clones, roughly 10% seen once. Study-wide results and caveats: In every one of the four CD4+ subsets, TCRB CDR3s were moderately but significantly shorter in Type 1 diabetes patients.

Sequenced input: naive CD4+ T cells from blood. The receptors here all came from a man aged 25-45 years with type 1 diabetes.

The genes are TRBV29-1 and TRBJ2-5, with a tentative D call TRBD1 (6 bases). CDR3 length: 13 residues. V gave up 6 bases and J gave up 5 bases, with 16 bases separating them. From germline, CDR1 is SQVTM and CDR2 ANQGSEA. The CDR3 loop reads CSVRQASPETQYF. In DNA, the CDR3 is TGCAGCGTACGACAGGCCTCCCCCGAGACCCAGTACTTC.

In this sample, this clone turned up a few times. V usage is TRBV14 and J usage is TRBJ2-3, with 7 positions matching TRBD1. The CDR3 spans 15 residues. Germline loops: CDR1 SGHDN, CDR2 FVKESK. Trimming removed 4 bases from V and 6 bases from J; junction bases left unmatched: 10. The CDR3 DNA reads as TGTGCCAGCAGCCTCCGGGACAGCGGTTTTGATACGCAGTATTTT. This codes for CASSLRDSGFDTQYF.

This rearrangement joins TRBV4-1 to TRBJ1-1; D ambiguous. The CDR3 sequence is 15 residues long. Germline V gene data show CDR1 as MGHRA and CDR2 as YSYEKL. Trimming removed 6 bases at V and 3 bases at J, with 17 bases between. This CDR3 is CASRTKEGSDTEAFF. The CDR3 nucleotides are TGCGCCAGCAGGACCAAGGAGGGAAGTGACACTGAAGCTTTCTTT.

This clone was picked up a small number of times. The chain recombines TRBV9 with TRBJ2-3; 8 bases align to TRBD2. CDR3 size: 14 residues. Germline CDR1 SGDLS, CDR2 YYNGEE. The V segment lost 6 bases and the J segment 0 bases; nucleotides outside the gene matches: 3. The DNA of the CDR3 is TGTGCCAGCAATATAGCGGGGAGCACAGATACGCAGTATTTT. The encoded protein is CASNIAGSTDTQYF. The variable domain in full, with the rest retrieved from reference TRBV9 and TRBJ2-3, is DSGVTQTPKHLITATGQRVTLRCSPRSGDLSVYWYQQSLDQGLQFLIQYYNGEERAKGNILERFSAQQFPDLHSELNLSSLELGDSALYFCASNIAGSTDTQYFGPGTRLTVL.

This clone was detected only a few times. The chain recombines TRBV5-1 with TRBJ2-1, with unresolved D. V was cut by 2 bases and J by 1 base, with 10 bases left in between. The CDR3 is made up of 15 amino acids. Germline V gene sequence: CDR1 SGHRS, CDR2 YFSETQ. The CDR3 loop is CASSFLDISYNEQFF. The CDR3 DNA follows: TGCGCCAGCAGCTTTCTAGATATATCCTACAATGAGCAGTTCTTC.

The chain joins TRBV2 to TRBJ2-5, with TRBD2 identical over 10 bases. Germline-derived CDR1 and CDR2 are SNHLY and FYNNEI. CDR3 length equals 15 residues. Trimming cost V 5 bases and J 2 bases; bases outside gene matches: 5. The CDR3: CASSYETSGQETQYF. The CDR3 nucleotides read TGTGCCAGCAGTTACGAGACTAGCGGGCAAGAGACCCAGTACTTC.

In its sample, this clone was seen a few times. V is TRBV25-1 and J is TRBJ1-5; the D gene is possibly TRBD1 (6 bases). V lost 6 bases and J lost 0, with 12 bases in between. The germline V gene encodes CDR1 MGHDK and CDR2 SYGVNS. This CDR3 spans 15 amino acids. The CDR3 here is CASRDRDYSNQPQHF. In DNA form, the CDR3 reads TGTGCCAGCAGGGACAGAGATTATAGCAATCAGCCCCAGCATTTT.